This T cell receptor beta chain was identified during a study of cytomegalovirus exposure and HLA in healthy donors. Study as a whole: An analysis done earlier identified more than 90 million unique TCR beta sequences from 190 million or so T cells. The study's findings and limits: Researchers reported in a later analysis that common viral pathogens appeared linked to several top clusters. The classifier was said to identify cytomegalovirus status with high specificity and sensitivity.

It was with 60 Vbeta and 13 Jbeta primers that the PCR ran. The protocol was immunoSEQ multiplex PCR, while the TCRdb copy is restricted to in-frame clones and leaves out a portion. This table holds more than 110,000 clones, more than 8% found once. Remarks on this clone: What it recognizes is unknown.

CDR3 length: 15 amino acids. The germline V gene encodes CDR1 SGHRS and CDR2 YFSETQ. V lost 1 base and J lost 7, with 12 bases in between. This clonotype was obtained from a man in his fifties or sixties in good health and CMV-seronegative. Material: PBMCs. This chain links TRBV5-1 with TRBJ1-6; tentative D call: TRBD1 (6 bases). In DNA, the CDR3 is TGCGCCAGCAGCTTGCAGGGGAAAGGGAATTCACCCCTCCACTTT. Translated: CASSLQGKGNSPLHF.